This T cell receptor beta chain was sequenced during a study of OX40 agonist ivuxolimab in advanced cancers. Overall study: Cancers in dose escalation were hepatocellular, melanoma, renal cell and head and neck.

Germline CDR1 and CDR2: MNHEY and SVGAGI. Trimming removed 4 bases at V and 0 bases at J, with 13 bases between. CDR3 length: 15 residues. Study observations and caveats: By week 6 at 0.1 to 3.0 mg/kg, blood CD4+ and CD8+ T cells had expanded clonally. Expanded clones belonging to CD8+ T cells outnumbered, on average, those of CD4+.

This clone has just one count. Its antigen is not identified. Profiled with immunoSEQ multiplex PCR; TCRdb holds only in-frame clones, not every one. This table has more than 55,000 clones, over 75% appearing once. The receptor was isolated from an adult with an advanced solid tumor such as melanoma, head and neck, liver or kidney cancer. The source material was CD4+ or CD8+ T cells sorted from blood, sampled in a trial of the OX40 agonist ivuxolimab. The rearrangement joins TRBV6-5 to TRBJ2-7, with D possibly matching TRBD1 (5 bases). The CDR3 region is CASSFDSRLSYEQYF. The CDR3 coding sequence is TGTGCCAGCAGTTTTGACAGCCGGCTCTCCTACGAGCAGTACTTC.